The clone carrying this T cell receptor beta chain was seen once. As yet, its antigen is unknown. Indicated time point: peripheral blood 6 weeks after treatment start. Assay: immunoSEQ multiplex PCR; the TCRdb copy retains only in-frame clones and omits some. The sample includes about 45,000 clones, around 82% of them seen just once. This sample is drawn from a study of PD-L1 blockade in urothelial cancer. Study background: Patients commenced intravenous atezolizumab, 1,200 mg every 3 weeks, in about 2014. Patients had undergone 0 to 3 prior chemotherapy regimens. A median blood sample held roughly 150,000 T cells and 75,000 to 85,000 unique TCRs. Points from the study as a whole: Lower than median blood TCR clonality before treatment predicted better survival.

Sequencing used PBMCs, obtained around atezolizumab (anti-PD-L1) treatment. The receptor's source is a man between 60 and 75 years old with urothelial cancer.

The CDR3 coding sequence is TGTGCCAGCGTTGGGACAGGCCCTAATTCACCCCTCCACTTT. Amino acid sequence: CASVGTGPNSPLHF. The chain links TRBV28 to TRBJ1-6; the match to TRBD1 covers 8 bases. The CDR3 extends over 14 amino acids. The V and J ends lost 8 bases and 6 bases, in that order; junction bases with no gene match: 6. CDR1 is MDHEN and CDR2 is SYDVKM in the germline V gene.